Listed below are T cell receptor beta chains from one sample, sequenced in a study of cytomegalovirus exposure and HLA in healthy donors. Sequencing used immunoSEQ multiplex PCR; TCRdb keeps in-frame clones, though not all of them. In the table there are 250,000 to 350,000 clones, roughly two thirds of which are singletons. The sequencing input was PBMCs. These receptors all stem from a female donor in good health and CMV-seronegative. Both conserved end residues are part of each CDR3. The D gene is left open where the match is weak.

>TRBV7-6|TRBD1|TRBJ2-7
CASSRRTGGIYEQYF
>TRBV4-1|.|TRBJ2-5
CASSHPAVQEAQYF
>TRBV5-1|.|TRBJ2-1
CASSLFQQVGNEQFF
>TRBV18|TRBD1|TRBJ1-1
CASSPILGGQGTEAFF
>TRBV19|TRBD1|TRBJ2-7
CASSPTGVRLYEQYF
>TRBV28|TRBD1|TRBJ2-7
CASRQDRGEQYF
>TRBV6-5|.|TRBJ2-2
CASSYRYDRPLRELFF
>TRBV9|.|TRBJ2-7
CASSGSGTYEQYF
>TRBV28|.|TRBJ2-7
CATWTGGRGYEQYF
>TRBV28|TRBD1|TRBJ1-2
CASRAGTASSYGYTF
>TRBV5-6|.|TRBJ1-1
CASTLPRGASGAEAFF
>TRBV9|TRBD2|TRBJ2-2
CASSVAILAGVIGNTGELFF
>TRBV6-1|.|TRBJ2-7
CASSVEEVGEQYF
>TRBV15|TRBD2|TRBJ2-1
CATSRGLAGGYEQFF
>TRBV5-4|TRBD2|TRBJ2-1
CASSAPGTIGNEQFF
>TRBV28|.|TRBJ1-1
CASRGGGVNTEAFF
>TRBV2|TRBD2|TRBJ2-3
CASLTSGSTDTQYF
>TRBV5-5|TRBD2|TRBJ2-1
CASSLDTGLAGLSYNEQFF
>TRBV5-1|.|TRBJ2-1
CASSLIANYLSYNEQFF
>TRBV13|TRBD1|TRBJ2-7
CASSFRQGANEQYF
>TRBV6-5|TRBD2|TRBJ2-1
CASSTGTSGEQFF
>TRBV7-9|TRBD2|TRBJ2-1
CASSGGGTVQFF
>TRBV11-3|.|TRBJ2-3
CASSLRGSTQYF
>TRBV19|.|TRBJ2-1
CASSIDFGQWQFF
>TRBV27|TRBD2|TRBJ2-1
CASSGTSGYNEQFF
>TRBV29-1|.|TRBJ1-3
CSVVTGFGNTIYF
>TRBV5-4|.|TRBJ2-2
CASANLEWGIDTGELFF
>TRBV4-1|.|TRBJ2-1
CASSLWQGDEQFF
>TRBV29-1|TRBD2|TRBJ2-3
CSVGGIWGGSDTQYF
>TRBV11-3|TRBD1|TRBJ2-7
CASSRDREGAQYF
>TRBV7-9|TRBD2|TRBJ2-1
CASSLSSGRSYNEQFF
>TRBV2|TRBD1|TRBJ2-7
CASSEEGTGGTEQYF
>TRBV6-1|TRBD1|TRBJ2-7
CASSEGDRGWEQYF
>TRBV5-1|TRBD2|TRBJ2-1
CASSLDPGLAGVNEQFF
>TRBV5-1|.|TRBJ2-5
CASSSKQGAIQETQYF
>TRBV29-1|TRBD1|TRBJ1-1
CSAKGQGNTEAFF
>TRBV6-1|.|TRBJ1-5
CASSDWQGQPQHF
>TRBV6-1|TRBD1|TRBJ1-5
CASRGTGVYNQPQHF
>TRBV7-9|TRBD1|TRBJ2-7
CASSPTGGSIHEQYF
>TRBV7-2|TRBD1|TRBJ2-4
CASSLVGQGIAKNIQYF
>TRBV27|TRBD1|TRBJ1-2
CASSPEGAYGYTF
>TRBV30|.|TRBJ2-5
CAWSVRRVLGREETQYF
>TRBV7-9|.|TRBJ2-7
CASSPPTYYEQYF
>TRBV5-1|.|TRBJ2-1
CASSLGTRTNNEQFF
>TRBV11-1|TRBD2|TRBJ2-7
CASSLLAGVYEQYF
>TRBV6-1|.|TRBJ2-7
CASNVGTGADEQYF
>TRBV6-5|TRBD1|TRBJ2-7
CASREQGQGIYEQYF
>TRBV30|.|TRBJ2-3
CAWSPYSKPGTDTQYF
>TRBV30|TRBD1|TRBJ2-3
CAWSVHRGNTDTQYF
>TRBV7-8|TRBD1|TRBJ2-7
CASSPGQTTWYEQYF
>TRBV14|.|TRBJ2-7
CASSLGRGYEQYF
>TRBV6-6|.|TRBJ1-4
CASSPLGQSEKLFF
>TRBV6-1|.|TRBJ1-2
CASREVRSMDYGYTF
>TRBV6-5|TRBD2|TRBJ2-7
CASSAGLGPEQYF
>TRBV6-5|.|TRBJ1-1
CASTKNTEAFF
>TRBV7-2|TRBD1|TRBJ2-7
CASSLAATGGFHEQYF
>TRBV30|.|TRBJ1-2
CAHAVIDYTF